These 9 T cell receptor beta chains share one sample of origin, sequenced in a study of blood T cell repertoires in COVID-19. TCRdb's table, derived via immunoSEQ multiplex PCR, lists solely in-frame clones and lacks some. The sample holds more than 300,000 clones, 90% to 95% seen once. Sequenced: peripheral blood. The receptors derive from a woman aged 18-29 years who had recovered from COVID-19.

The rearrangement links TRBV7-9 to TRBJ1-2; no definite D call. V gave up 0 bases and J gave up 0 bases, with 8 bases separating them. The CDR3 runs 15 residues. The V gene's germline CDR1 is SEHNR and CDR2 FQNEAQ (reference sequence). DNA for the CDR3: TGTGCCAGCAGCTTAGCTGCACAGCCTAACTATGGCTACACCTTC. It specifies CASSLAAQPNYGYTF.

The chain carries TRBV9 and TRBJ2-5; 7 bases match TRBD1. Germline CDR1 and CDR2: SGDLS and YYNGEE. The CDR3 length is 14 residues. V lost 4 bases to trimming and J lost 4 bases; unmatched junction nucleotides: 7. The CDR3 spells CASSRDRGGETQYF. The CDR3 coding sequence is TGTGCCAGCAGCAGGGACAGAGGGGGAGAGACCCAGTACTTC.

The genes are TRBV30 and TRBJ1-5; D gene ambiguous. Trimming shortened V by 2 bases and J by 2 bases, and 7 bases separated the two germline ends. Germline lookup yields CDR1 GTSNPN and CDR2 SVGIG (reference sequence). The CDR3 sequence is 13 residues long. For the CDR3, the DNA is TGTGCCTGGAGTTCGGGTGGCAATCAGCCCCAGCATTTT. It translates to CAWSSGGNQPQHF. Full variable domain (remainder filled in from reference TRBV30 and TRBJ1-5): SQTIHQWPATLVQPVGSPLSLECTVEGTSNPNLYWYRQAAGRGLQLLFYSVGIGQISSEVPQNLSASRPQDRQFILSSKKLLLSDSGFYLCAWSSGGNQPQHFGDGTRLSIL.

The V gene is TRBV5-6, the J gene TRBJ1-2; D unresolved. CDR1 SGHDT and CDR2 YYEEEE come from the germline V gene. Trimming shortened V by 2 bases and J by 2 bases, and 7 bases separated the two germline ends. The CDR3 spans 13 residues. As DNA, the CDR3 is TGTGCCAGCAGCTTTGGCGGGAACTATGGCTACACCTTC. Amino acids: CASSFGGNYGYTF.

The chain has TRBV10-3 and TRBJ2-3; TRBD2 matches at 9 bases. V dropped 4 bases and J dropped 2; count of bases not matched to a gene: 16. In germline, CDR1 is ENHRY, CDR2 SYGVKD. The CDR3 extends over 19 amino acids. The CDR3: CAISGVTSGASRHTDTQYF. In DNA, the CDR3 is TGTGCCATCAGTGGGGTGACTAGCGGAGCCTCCAGGCACACAGATACGCAGTATTTT.

The chain joins TRBV6-2 or TRBV6-3 to TRBJ2-1, with 8 bases aligning to TRBD2. Germline V gene sequence: CDR1 MNHEY, CDR2 SVGEGT. The CDR3 extends over 13 amino acids. The V segment lost 6 bases and the J segment 8 bases; nucleotides outside the gene matches: 6. Here the CDR3 reads CASSFGLAYEQFF. CDR3 DNA sequence: TGTGCCAGCAGCTTCGGACTAGCCTATGAGCAGTTCTTC.

The chain combines TRBV12-5 with TRBJ1-3; D is possibly TRBD1 (5 bases). From germline, CDR1 is LGHNT and CDR2 FRNRAP. The ends were cut back, 0 bases at V and 0 bases at J, with 15 bases in the middle. The CDR3 loop spans 18 amino acids. The CDR3 DNA follows: TGTGCTAGTGGTTTGGTACTTGACAGAAGATTCTCTGGAAACACCATATATTTT. This sequence encodes CASGLVLDRRFSGNTIYF.

The chain couples TRBV10-3 to TRBJ1-2; D may be TRBD1 (5 bases). Deletions cut 0 bases from V and 2 bases from J, with 10 bases between. This CDR3 has 15 amino acids. Germline loops: CDR1 ENHRY, CDR2 SYGVKD. CDR3 sequence: CAISESKGINYGYTF. CDR3 DNA: TGTGCCATCAGTGAGTCTAAGGGGATCAACTATGGCTACACCTTC.

The chain is built from TRBV11-2 and TRBJ2-1, with 9 bases aligning to TRBD2. The CDR3 loop spans 16 amino acids. The germline gives CDR1 SGHAT, CDR2 FQNNGV. V shed 3 bases, J shed 0 bases, and the junction held 3 bases outside the gene matches. The CDR3 protein is CASSFDSGSSYNEQFF. Written as DNA, the CDR3 is TGTGCCAGCAGCTTCGATAGCGGGAGCTCCTACAATGAGCAGTTCTTC. Filled out from reference TRBV11-2 and TRBJ2-1, the complete variable domain reads EAGVAQSPRYKIIEKRQSVAFWCNPISGHATLYWYQQILGQGPKLLIQFQNNGVVDDSQLPKDRFSAERLKGVDSTLKIQPAKLEDSAVYLCASSFDSGSSYNEQFFGPGTRLTVL.